Presented here are 20 T cell receptor beta chains from one specimen sequenced in a study of cytomegalovirus exposure and HLA in healthy donors. Primers: 60 Vbeta forward and 13 Jbeta reverse. Some clones are missing from TCRdb's copy, which holds only in-frame ones; the method was immunoSEQ multiplex PCR. There are more than 85,000 clones in the sample; roughly three quarters occur only once, and around 3.5% lies in the top ten. Source material: PBMCs. The source of these receptors is a man in his thirties or forties in good health and CMV-seronegative.

The chain employs TRBV28 and TRBJ2-1; 7 bases are a match to TRBD2. The length of the CDR3 is 14 residues. Per germline, CDR1 MDHEN and CDR2 SYDVKM. Trimming at V came to 8 bases and at J to 7 bases, leaving 11 bases not matched to a gene. The CDR3 nucleotides read TGTGCCAGCGGCTCCGGGACTACGTTAAATGAGCAGTTCTTC. This gives the protein CASGSGTTLNEQFF.

The chain recombines TRBV5-1 with TRBJ2-7, with D tentatively TRBD2 (6 bases). V was shortened by 2 bases and J by 1 base, with 10 bases between the two germline ends. CDR1 and CDR2 from the germline V gene are SGHRS and YFSETQ. The CDR3 is made up of 14 amino acids. The CDR3 DNA reads TGCGCCAGCAGCTTCGGGGAGGCTTCCTACGAGCAGTACTTC. It codes for CASSFGEASYEQYF.

V and J are TRBV4-2 and TRBJ1-2; D may be TRBD1 (5 bases). The CDR3 extends over 16 amino acids. Germline V gene data show CDR1 as LGHNA and CDR2 as YNFKEQ. Trimming took 0 bases from V and 4 from J, leaving 15 bases between them. CDR3 DNA sequence: TGTGCCAGCAGCCAAGAGGGATCAGGGTTCGCCTATGGCTACACCTTC. This translates into CASSQEGSGFAYGYTF.

This clone was observed a handful of times. This chain connects TRBV2 to TRBJ2-5; 7 bases align to TRBD1. The CDR3 runs 14 residues. Germline assignment: CDR1 SNHLY and CDR2 FYNNEI. V shed 6 bases, J shed 2 bases, and the junction held 6 bases outside the gene matches. Written as DNA, the CDR3 is TGTGCCAGCAGGGAGAAGGGACAGCAAGAGACCCAGTACTTC. Translating it yields CASREKGQQETQYF.

Only a few counts were recorded for this clone. V and J are TRBV11-2 and TRBJ2-7; 7 nucleotides align to TRBD2. V lost 1 base to trimming and J lost 3 bases; unmatched junction nucleotides: 6. This CDR3 region has 15 residues. CDR1 is SGHAT and CDR2 is FQNNGV in the germline V gene. The DNA of the CDR3 is TGTGCCAGCAGCTTAGCGGGGAGGGCCTACTACGAGCAGTACTTC. It yields the protein CASSLAGRAYYEQYF.

V usage is TRBV5-6 and J usage is TRBJ1-5; TRBD1 might be the D (5 bases). Per germline, CDR1 SGHDT and CDR2 YYEEEE. CDR3 length equals 14 residues. V dropped 6 bases and J dropped 5 bases, with 15 bases sitting between them. In nucleotides, the CDR3 is TGTGCCAGCACCACCTCCCAGGGCCATCAGCCCCAGCATTTT. Protein product: CASTTSQGHQPQHF.

This clone was recorded only once. This chain connects TRBV4-3 to TRBJ1-4, with TRBD1 matching 9 bases. Germline loops: CDR1 LGHNA, CDR2 YSLEER. This CDR3 spans 18 amino acids. V lost 4 bases to trimming and J lost 7 bases; unmatched junction nucleotides: 16. CDR3 region: CASSRTSRTGDESEKLFF. The CDR3 bases are TGCGCCAGCAGCCGAACAAGCCGGACAGGGGACGAGAGTGAAAAACTGTTTTTT.

This chain links TRBV5-1 with TRBJ2-7; 9 bases match TRBD1. Trimming at V came to 3 bases and at J to 4 bases, leaving 8 bases not matched to a gene. CDR1 is SGHRS and CDR2 is YFSETQ in the germline V gene. This CDR3 spans 15 amino acids. CDR3 DNA sequence: TGCGCCAGCAGCTACCCGACAGGGGGACGGTACGAGCAGTACTTC. Its protein is CASSYPTGGRYEQYF. Full variable domain (rest looked up from reference TRBV5-1 and TRBJ2-7): KAGVTQTPRYLIKTRGQQVTLSCSPISGHRSVSWYQQTPGQGLQFLFEYFSETQRNKGNFPGRFSGRQFSNSRSEMNVSTLELGDSALYLCASSYPTGGRYEQYFGPGTRLTVT.

The chain is built from TRBV7-2 and TRBJ2-7, with 9 bases fitting TRBD2. CDR1 SGHTA and CDR2 FQGNSA come from the germline V gene. The CDR3 consists of 19 residues. J was trimmed by 7 bases and V by 5 bases; bases with no gene match: 24. The CDR3 is CASSPLTGLKAGGPGEQYF. For the CDR3, the DNA is TGTGCCAGCAGCCCGTTGACTGGATTGAAGGCGGGAGGGCCTGGAGAGCAGTACTTC.

V is TRBV11-2 and J is TRBJ2-3; no reliable D call. The CDR3 extends over 18 amino acids. Germline loops: CDR1 SGHAT, CDR2 FQNNGV. V lost 0 bases and J 0 bases, leaving 16 bases between the germline ends. The CDR3 loop reads CASSLESWRLTSTDTQYF. The CDR3 nucleotides are TGTGCCAGCAGCTTAGAGTCCTGGCGGCTAACTAGCACAGATACGCAGTATTTT.

This chain connects TRBV6-1 to TRBJ2-7, with TRBD2 matching over 7 bases. The J segment lost 3 bases and the V segment lost 2 bases, leaving 13 bases of the junction unmatched. Germline V gives CDR1 MNHNS, CDR2 SASEGT. The CDR3 consists of 17 residues. The CDR3 nucleotides read TGTGCCAGCAGTGAATGGGGGGGTAGTGGGGTGCGCTACGAGCAGTACTTC. This codes for CASSEWGGSGVRYEQYF.

The chain combines TRBV2 with TRBJ2-2; perhaps TRBD1 as D (6 bases). V was cut by 9 bases and J by 4 bases, with 18 bases left in between. In germline, CDR1 is SNHLY, CDR2 FYNNEI. This CDR3 has 15 amino acids. The CDR3 region has the DNA TGTGCCAGTAGCAAGATAGGGGGTGTCACCGGGGAGCTGTTTTTT. The encoded protein is CASSKIGGVTGELFF.

The sample holds a few counts of this clone. This sequence joins TRBV7-2 and TRBJ1-4; 10 nucleotides agree with TRBD1. The CDR3 extends over 17 amino acids. Trimming at V came to 5 bases and at J to 1 base, leaving 7 bases not matched to a gene. From germline, CDR1 is SGHTA and CDR2 FQGNSA. CDR3 nucleotide sequence: TGTGCCAGCAGCCAGTCGGGACAGGGGTTAACTAATGAAAAACTGTTTTTT. Amino acids: CASSQSGQGLTNEKLFF. Together with reference TRBV7-2 and TRBJ1-4, the CDR3 gives the full variable domain: GAGVSQSPSNKVTEKGKDVELRCDPISGHTALYWYRQSLGQGLEFLIYFQGNSAPDKSGLPSDRFSAERTGGSVSTLTIQRTQQEDSAVYLCASSQSGQGLTNEKLFFGSGTQLSVL.

J is TRBJ1-1 and V is TRBV5-6; perhaps TRBD1 as D (6 bases). Deletions cut 6 bases from V and 8 bases from J, with 11 bases between. Germline V gene lookup returns CDR1 SGHDT and CDR2 YYEEEE. The CDR3 has 11 residues. This CDR3 reads CASISGQEAFF. The CDR3 DNA reads as TGTGCCAGCATCTCGGGACAAGAAGCTTTCTTT. Complete variable domain (other parts from reference TRBV5-6 and TRBJ1-1): DAGVTQSPTHLIKTRGQQVTLRCSPKSGHDTVSWYQQALGQGPQFIFQYYEEEERQRGNFPDRFSGHQFPNYSSELNVNALLLGDSALYLCASISGQEAFFGQGTRLTVV.

The genes are TRBV19 and TRBJ2-4; 16 positions match TRBD2. The J segment lost 3 bases and the V segment lost 6 bases, leaving 8 bases of the junction unmatched. The germline V gene has CDR1 LNHDA and CDR2 SQIVND (reference sequence). The length of the CDR3 is 18 residues. CDR3 region: CASSPGLAGGLGKNIQYF. The CDR3 DNA reads as TGTGCCAGTAGCCCGGGACTAGCGGGAGGGCTCGGCAAAAACATTCAGTACTTC. The whole variable domain, filled in from reference TRBV19 and TRBJ2-4, reads DGGITQSPKYLFRKEGQNVTLSCEQNLNHDAMYWYRQDPGQGLRLIYYSQIVNDFQKGDIAEGYSVSREKKESFPLTVTSAQKNPTAFYLCASSPGLAGGLGKNIQYFGAGTRLSVL.

The genes are TRBV5-4 and TRBJ2-1, with 7 positions matching TRBD1. V shed 0 bases, J shed 10 bases, and the junction held 7 bases outside the gene matches. The CDR3 spans 14 residues. Germline V gene sequence: CDR1 SGHNT, CDR2 YYREEE (reference sequence). The CDR3 DNA follows: TGTGCCAGCAGCTTGGTTGTAGGGGGCGACGAGCAGTTCTTC. Its protein is CASSLVVGGDEQFF.

The CDR3 region is CASSSLGVAKNIQYF. CDR3 nucleotide sequence: TGTGCCAGCAGTTCCCTAGGCGTAGCCAAAAACATTCAGTACTTC. The V gene is TRBV27, the J gene TRBJ2-4; unclear D gene. V was cut by 4 bases and J by 0 bases, with 10 bases left in between. The germline gives CDR1 MNHEY, CDR2 SMNVEV (reference sequence). The CDR3 runs 15 residues.

This chain uses TRBV29-1 with TRBJ2-3, with D perhaps TRBD1 (6 bases). The V gene lost 7 bases and the J gene lost 6 bases, with 14 bases spanning the gap. The CDR3 sequence is 12 residues long. Germline lookup yields CDR1 SQVTM and CDR2 ANQGSEA. The CDR3 region has the DNA TGCAGCGCTCAACAGGGTCCCGATACGCAGTATTTT. It codes for CSAQQGPDTQYF.

This clone was observed a handful of times. The V call is TRBV11-2, the J call TRBJ1-3; D unresolved. The V gene lost 1 base and the J gene lost 0 bases, with 13 bases spanning the gap. Germline V gene data show CDR1 as SGHAT and CDR2 as FQNNGV. The CDR3 has 17 amino acids. CDR3 amino acids: CASSLAGIIASGNTIYF. The CDR3 coding sequence is TGTGCCAGCAGCTTAGCCGGGATTATAGCCTCTGGAAACACCATATATTTT.

The genes are TRBV29-1 and TRBJ1-2, with 7 bases lining up with TRBD1. Germline CDR1 is SQVTM and CDR2 is ANQGSEA. V lost 5 bases, J lost 8 bases, and 5 bases stayed unmatched. The CDR3 totals 11 residues. The DNA of the CDR3 is TGCAGCGTTCAGACAGGGCAAGGCTACACCTTC. Translated: CSVQTGQGYTF.